This T cell receptor beta chain originates from a study of T-cell memory formation after mild COVID-19 (dated by TCRdb to the early 2020s). Notes on the research overall: TCR sequence clusters from the two donors were largely donor specific. Longitudinal TCRalpha and TCRbeta repertoire sequencing tracked T-cell clones expanding and contracting after mild COVID-19 in a couple of donors. Two young, previously healthy adult volunteers made up the cohort, one male and one female. Broader findings and caveats from the paper: Only a couple of mild cases were covered in the study, and larger cohorts including severe cases with pre-infection samples were considered necessary. Clones contracting from day 15 to 85 had balanced CD4/CD8 phenotypes, while a second wave expanding from day 15 to 37 was biased towards CD4+. The second-wave clones that peaked on day 37 were not confirmed to be SARS-CoV-2 specific. Contracting CD4+ clones turned up mainly in the CM and EM memory subsets, whereas EMRA was where CD8+ clones were enriched. Some responding clones were detected in pre-infection memory, which suggested that pre-existing cross-reactive memory T cells had joined the SARS-CoV-2 response.

Sequencing took place on an Illumina NovaSeq 6000. Using 5'RACE with constant-segment primers, TCRalpha and TCRbeta cDNA libraries were constructed, with sample barcodes and unique molecular identifiers added in the process. RNA was extracted from every sample with Trizol reagent. The libraries were amplified in two PCR steps, and the second step added a second sample barcode and Illumina TruSeq adapters. Libraries were sequenced on an Illumina NovaSeq with 2 x 150 bp paired-end reads. On the authors' methods: With migec v1.2.7, reads were demultiplexed and then collapsed into UMI-guided consensus sequences. With mixcr v2.1.11, UMI consensuses were aligned to TRA and TRB V and J templates and assembled into clonotypes. Clonotypes were classified as expanded or contracted when called significant by both edgeR and NoisET, with noise models trained on biological replicates. For edgeR calls, a false discovery rate-adjusted p below 0.01 and a log2 fold-change threshold of 1 were applied. As an exploratory analysis of dynamics, max-normalized trajectories of the 1000 most abundant clonotypes were examined with PCA combined with hierarchical clustering. Each responding clone was given a CD4 or CD8 phenotype based on the CD4+ and CD8+ repertoires, which had been sequenced separately. TCRdb trimmed the raw reads at Q25, called clones with MiXCR and kept productive beta chains. Rows merge per CDR3 protein into single entries with the most common DNA and genes. The authors' filters were not applied to this entry. Counted in this sample were about 620,000 distinct CDR3 sequences; approximately 19% of them appeared once. Of the sample, around 12% falls within the top ten clones.

This clonotype was seen many times. Its antigen is unknown. Per-base qualities were not stored, and no clone one base away is much larger. V lost 3 bases and J lost 0 bases, and the count of bases not matched to a germline gene is 7. The CDR1 and CDR2 encoded by the germline V gene are SGDLS and YYNGEE. From the cysteine through the phenylalanine, the CDR3 covers 16 amino acids. Only the CDR3 DNA stays, 48 bases, in frame from base 1. Ficoll-Paque density gradient centrifugation was the method used to isolate PBMCs. This TCR derives from an adult woman who had mild COVID-19 (a few samples of this study predate the infection). The sample titles of this study are shuffled in the database, so cell type and time point are left out; the donor was told from shared clones. Sequencing used PBMCs or a T cell subset sorted from them (not recorded which). The V gene is TRBV9 and the J gene is TRBJ2-3; TRBD2 matches 7 bases in the middle. The DNA sequence follows: TGTGCCAGCAGCGAGACCTCGGGGGGAAGCACAGATACGCAGTATTTT. It is translated as CASSETSGGSTDTQYF.